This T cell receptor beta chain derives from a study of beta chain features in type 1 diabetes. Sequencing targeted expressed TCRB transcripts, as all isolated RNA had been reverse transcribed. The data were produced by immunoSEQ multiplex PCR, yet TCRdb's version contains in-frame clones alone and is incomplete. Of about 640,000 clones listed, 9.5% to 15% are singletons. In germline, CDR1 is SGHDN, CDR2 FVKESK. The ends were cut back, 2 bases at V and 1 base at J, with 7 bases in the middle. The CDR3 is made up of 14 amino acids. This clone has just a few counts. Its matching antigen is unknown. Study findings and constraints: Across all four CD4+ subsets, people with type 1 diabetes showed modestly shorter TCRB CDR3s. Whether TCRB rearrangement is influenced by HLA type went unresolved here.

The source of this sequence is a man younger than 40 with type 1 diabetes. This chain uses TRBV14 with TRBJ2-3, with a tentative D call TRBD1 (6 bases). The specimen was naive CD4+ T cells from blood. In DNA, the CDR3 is TGTGCCAGCAGCCAAAGACAGGGCACAGATACGCAGTATTTT. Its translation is CASSQRQGTDTQYF.